Below are 2 T cell receptor beta chains sequenced from a single sample in a study of T cells in Graves' hyperthyroidism and ophthalmopathy. Researchers amplified the TCR beta CDR3 regions from RNA transcripts. HTBI primers were used for first-round RT-PCR of the TCR CDR3. TCRdb processed the multiplex PCR reads anew with MiXCR; each CDR3 protein has one entry. The sample holds about 400,000 distinct CDR3 sequences, about 15% seen once. The sample consisted of blood. These receptors originate from a woman under 40 with Graves' hyperthyroidism.

This clonotype was seen repeatedly, ten times or more. The chain joins TRBV6-1 to TRBJ2-7; 7 nucleotides agree with TRBD1. The CDR3 length is 14 residues. The germline CDR1 and CDR2 sequences are MNHNS and SASEGT. Trimming took 6 bases from V and 2 from J; bases not matched to a gene: 7. The CDR3 loop is CASRQTGLAYEQYF. DNA for the CDR3: TGTGCCAGCAGACAGACAGGGCTCGCCTACGAGCAGTACTTC.

This clonotype was seen repeatedly, ten times or more. The CDR3 DNA reads TGTGCCAGCAGTTTCTCCTACCGGACAGGGAATGGCTACACCTTC. Translated: CASSFSYRTGNGYTF. This chain links TRBV12-3 or TRBV12-4 with TRBJ1-2; TRBD1 agrees at 8 bases. The ends lost 3 bases at V and 6 bases at J; junction bases unmatched: 9. CDR3 length equals 15 residues.